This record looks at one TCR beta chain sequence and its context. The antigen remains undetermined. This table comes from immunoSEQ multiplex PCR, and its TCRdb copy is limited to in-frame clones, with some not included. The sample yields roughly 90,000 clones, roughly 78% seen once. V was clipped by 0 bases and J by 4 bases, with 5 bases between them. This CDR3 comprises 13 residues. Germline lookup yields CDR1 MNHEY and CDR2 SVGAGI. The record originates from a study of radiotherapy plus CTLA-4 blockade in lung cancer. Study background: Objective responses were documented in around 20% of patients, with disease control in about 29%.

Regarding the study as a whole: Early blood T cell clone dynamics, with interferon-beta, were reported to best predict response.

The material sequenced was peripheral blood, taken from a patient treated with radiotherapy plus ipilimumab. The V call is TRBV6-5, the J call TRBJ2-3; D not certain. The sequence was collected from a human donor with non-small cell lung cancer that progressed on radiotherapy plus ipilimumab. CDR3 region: CASSYSDSDTQYF. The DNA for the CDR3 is TGTGCCAGCAGTTACTCCGACTCAGATACGCAGTATTTT.